This T cell receptor beta chain comes out of a study of T cells in Graves' hyperthyroidism and ophthalmopathy. Study-wide points: Blood also held most thyroid clonotypes expanded beyond 0.001.

Clinical symptoms, serum thyroxine and TRAb, thyroid ultrasound and orbital computed tomography were used for the diagnoses. Cells are PBMCs isolated from more than 8.5 ml of fresh blood. This clonotype was detected a few times. Its antigen is currently unknown. V trimming: 0 bases; J trimming: 4 bases; junction bases outside the gene matches: 5. CDR3 length: 16 residues. Researchers amplified the TCR beta CDR3 regions from RNA transcripts. First-round RT-PCR with HTBI primers amplified the TCR CDR3 region. One entry per CDR3 protein, called by TCRdb with MiXCR from the multiplex PCR reads. The sample lists 500,000 to 600,000 distinct CDR3 sequences, less than 20% occurring once.

The TCR originated in a man aged 40-55 years with Graves' ophthalmopathy. The specimen was blood. The V gene is TRBV12-3 or TRBV12-4, the J gene TRBJ2-7, with 11 bases lining up with TRBD2. The CDR3 bases are TGTGCCAGCAGTTTAGCGGTAGCGGGAGGGCTTTACGAGCAGTACTTC. This translates into CASSLAVAGGLYEQYF.